These 26 T cell receptor beta chains were all obtained from the same sample, sequenced in a study of blood T cells in healthy people across ages. Together with a sample-barcoded 5' primer, a J-beta primer mix was included in a second PCR lasting roughly 6 to 12 cycles. MiXCR, run by TCRdb on the 5' RACE reads, gives a single entry per CDR3 protein. The profile shows 1.5 million to 2 million distinct CDR3 sequences, around half of them singletons. Input material: blood. The source is a woman aged 40 to 50 in good health.

V usage is TRBV20-1 and J usage is TRBJ1-5; the D is unclear. This CDR3 is 14 amino acids long. Deletions cut 3 bases from V and 4 bases from J, with 13 bases between. Germline V lookup: CDR1 DFQATT, CDR2 SNEGSKA (reference sequence). CDR3 bases: TGCAGTGCTAGTCGCCGGTTCGGAAATCAGCCCCAGCATTTT. This gives the protein CSASRRFGNQPQHF.

The rearrangement joins TRBV5-1 to TRBJ2-7; TRBD1 aligns across 7 bases. The CDR3 length is 14 residues. Unmatched junction bases numbered 12, after V lost 5 bases and J lost 7 bases. Germline CDR1 and CDR2: SGHRS and YFSETQ. The CDR3 protein is CASSRTGTDNEQYF. CDR3 DNA: TGCGCCAGCAGTAGGACAGGTACCGACAATGAGCAGTACTTC.

This clonotype was recorded a few times. V is TRBV7-3 and J is TRBJ2-5; a weak D match, TRBD1 (5 bases). Germline CDR1 and CDR2: SGHTA and FQGTGA. The CDR3 is 14 residues long. Trimming removed 2 bases from V and 3 bases from J, with 10 bases in between. The CDR3 sequence: CASSLSGNEETQYF. CDR3 nucleotide sequence: TGTGCCAGCAGCTTATCAGGGAACGAAGAGACCCAGTACTTC.

The J gene is TRBJ2-3, the V gene TRBV27; 8 nucleotides align to TRBD1. The J segment lost 3 bases and the V segment lost 6 bases, leaving 11 bases of the junction unmatched. Germline CDR1 MNHEY, CDR2 SMNVEV (reference sequence). CDR3 length equals 16 residues. The CDR3 DNA is TGTGCCAGCAGCCAACTCGGACAGGGCTGGACAGATACGCAGTATTTT. Translating it yields CASSQLGQGWTDTQYF.

The chain links TRBV7-2 to TRBJ2-7; tentative D call: TRBD2 (7 bases). The V gene lost 2 bases and the J gene lost 7 bases, with 21 bases spanning the gap. Germline assignment: CDR1 SGHTA and CDR2 FQGNSA. This CDR3 region has 16 residues. The DNA of the CDR3 is TGTGCCAGCAGCTTAATGGGCCGGGGGGCGGCTAGTGAGCAGTACTTC. The encoded protein is CASSLMGRGAASEQYF.

This clonotype appeared once. This chain joins TRBV28 and TRBJ2-5; D remains ambiguous. The V end lost 8 bases, the J end lost 5 bases, and 21 bases lay between the germline ends. This CDR3 spans 15 amino acids. Germline V lookup: CDR1 MDHEN, CDR2 SYDVKM. CDR3 in DNA: TGTGCCAGCGGCGCGCTTCCTAGTGTATTCGAGACCCAGTACTTC. Encoded protein: CASGALPSVFETQYF. Full variable domain (rest looked up from reference TRBV28 and TRBJ2-5): DVKVTQSSRYLVKRTGEKVFLECVQDMDHENMFWYRQDPGLGLRLIYFSYDVKMKEKGDIPEGYSVSREKKERFSLILESASTNQTSMYLCASGALPSVFETQYFGPGTRLLVL.

This chain links TRBV9 with TRBJ2-1; TRBD1 matches at 7 bases. The CDR3 sequence is 15 residues long. CDR1 and CDR2 from the germline V gene are SGDLS and YYNGEE. The J segment lost 9 bases and the V segment lost 5 bases, leaving 14 bases of the junction unmatched. The CDR3 sequence is CASRDRDNISSEQFF. For the CDR3, the DNA is TGTGCCAGCAGAGACAGGGACAATATATCGAGTGAGCAGTTCTTC.

This clonotype was detected only a few times. The rearrangement uses TRBV6-2 or TRBV6-3 and TRBJ2-7; 11 positions agree with TRBD2. TRBJ2-5 explains the end of the DNA better; the J call may be wrong. From germline, CDR1 is MNHEY and CDR2 SVGEGT. CDR3 length: 16 amino acids. The CDR3 region has the DNA TGTGCCAGCAGTAAAGCCCAGGCTAGCGGGGGGAAGACCCAGTACTTC. Encoded protein: CASSKAQASGGKTQYF.

This chain links TRBV9 with TRBJ2-5, with TRBD2 matching over 14 bases. V shed 0 bases and J 0 bases; nucleotides not matched to a gene: 4. CDR3 length equals 18 residues. Looked up from germline, CDR1 is SGDLS and CDR2 is YYNGEE. CDR3 in amino acids: CASSVDTTSGGDQETQYF. CDR3 sequence (DNA): TGTGCCAGCAGCGTAGATACGACTAGCGGGGGGGACCAAGAGACCCAGTACTTC.

This clonotype turned up a few times. This chain connects TRBV5-1 to TRBJ1-2; 7 bases match TRBD1. V shed 4 bases, J shed 6 bases, and the junction held 6 bases outside the gene matches. The CDR3 contains 13 residues. Germline lookup yields CDR1 SGHRS and CDR2 YFSETQ. Here the CDR3 DNA reads TGCGCCAGCAGCGCGACAGGGACTAATGGCTACACCTTC. Translated: CASSATGTNGYTF. Full variable domain (outside the CDR3, taken from reference TRBV5-1 and TRBJ1-2): KAGVTQTPRYLIKTRGQQVTLSCSPISGHRSVSWYQQTPGQGLQFLFEYFSETQRNKGNFPGRFSGRQFSNSRSEMNVSTLELGDSALYLCASSATGTNGYTFGSGTRLTVV.

J is TRBJ1-5 and V is TRBV12-3 or TRBV12-4; 7 bases agree with TRBD1. This CDR3 contains 14 residues. Trimming at V came to 2 bases and at J to 4 bases, leaving 2 bases not matched to a gene. CDR3 residues: CASSLLDRNQPQHF. CDR3 DNA: TGTGCCAGCAGTTTATTGGACAGGAATCAGCCCCAGCATTTT.

This clonotype was seen a single time. This chain connects TRBV7-2 to TRBJ2-3; 9 bases fit TRBD1. In germline, CDR1 is SGHTA, CDR2 FQGNSA. The CDR3 has 16 residues. The ends lost 6 bases at V and 8 bases at J; junction bases unmatched: 15. Here the CDR3 reads CASSRTGTGPFFTQYF. The CDR3 DNA sequence: TGTGCCAGCAGTCGTACCGGGACAGGGCCCTTTTTTACGCAGTATTTT.

In this sample, this clonotype turned up a few times. The chain employs TRBV28 and TRBJ2-1; a possible D gene is TRBD1 (6 bases). Trimming took 8 bases from V and 0 from J, leaving 11 bases between them. The CDR3 runs to 14 residues. Germline V gene sequence: CDR1 MDHEN, CDR2 SYDVKM. This CDR3 reads CASGLRGSYNEQFF. CDR3 DNA: TGTGCCAGCGGGCTCAGGGGCTCCTACAATGAGCAGTTCTTC.

The chain couples TRBV4-3 to TRBJ2-6; a weak D match, TRBD2 (6 bases). V was trimmed by 1 base and J by 0 bases, leaving 16 bases between them. The germline V gene encodes CDR1 LGHNA and CDR2 YSLEER. CDR3 length equals 19 residues. CDR3 DNA sequence: TGCGCCAGCAGCCAAGGTTGGGCGGGAACGCTCTCTGGGGCCAACGTCCTGACTTTC. Translation: CASSQGWAGTLSGANVLTF.

The chain is built from TRBV7-2 and TRBJ2-1; 8 bases align to TRBD1. CDR1 SGHTA and CDR2 FQGNSA come from the germline V gene. Unmatched junction bases numbered 4, after V lost 6 bases and J lost 0 bases. This CDR3 is 15 amino acids long. As DNA, the CDR3 is TGTGCCAGCAGACGGACAGGGAGCTCCTACAATGAGCAGTTCTTC. Translating it yields CASRRTGSSYNEQFF.

This clonotype was counted at least ten times. The rearrangement uses TRBV7-2 and TRBJ2-6; a possible D gene is TRBD2 (6 bases). This CDR3 comprises 15 residues. The germline V gene encodes CDR1 SGHTA and CDR2 FQGNSA. V lost 5 bases and J lost 2, with 10 bases in between. CDR3 sequence reads: CASSQGGPGANVLTF. Here the CDR3 DNA reads TGTGCCAGCAGCCAAGGAGGGCCTGGGGCCAACGTCCTGACTTTC. The full variable domain, in which reference TRBV7-2 and TRBJ2-6 provide the parts outside the CDR3, is GAGVSQSPSNKVTEKGKDVELRCDPISGHTALYWYRQSLGQGLEFLIYFQGNSAPDKSGLPSDRFSAERTGGSVSTLTIQRTQQEDSAVYLCASSQGGPGANVLTFGAGSRLTVL.

On this clonotype: The junction departs from the called germline gene at one end, perhaps through a read error. The rearrangement links TRBV7-9 to TRBJ2-1, with D unresolved. The CDR3 is made up of 11 amino acids. Germline V CDR1 and CDR2: SEHNR, FQNEAQ (reference sequence). This chain's CDR3 is CASSLGNGQFF. For the CDR3, the DNA is TGTGCCAGCAGCTTAGGAAATGGGCAGTTCTTC. Supplemented by reference TRBV7-9 and TRBJ2-1, the full variable domain reads DTGVSQNPRHKITKRGQNVTFRCDPISEHNRLYWYRQTLGQGPEFLTYFQNEAQLEKSRLLSDRFSAERPKGSFSTLEIQRTEQGDSAMYLCASSLGNGQFFGPGTRLTVL.

Only a few counts were recorded for this clonotype. The chain employs TRBV20-1 and TRBJ2-3; 12 bases fit TRBD2. This CDR3 has 15 residues. CDR1 is DFQATT, CDR2 SNEGSKA, per germline (reference sequence). Trimming took 5 bases from V and 5 from J; bases not matched to a gene: 8. For the CDR3, the DNA is TGCAGTGCTGGGAGACTAGCGGGGGTGATAGATACGCAGTATTTT. Translated, it gives CSAGRLAGVIDTQYF.

The chain joins TRBV7-9 to TRBJ2-5, with D unclear. Trimming removed 1 base at V and 7 bases at J, with 10 bases between. The CDR3 runs to 13 residues. CDR1 is SEHNR, CDR2 FQNEAQ, per germline (reference sequence). The CDR3 loop reads CASSLGASGTQYF. The DNA for the CDR3 is TGTGCCAGCAGCTTAGGGGCCTCGGGGACCCAGTACTTC.

The rearrangement joins TRBV6-5 to TRBJ1-5, with a tentative D call TRBD1 (6 bases). CDR1 and CDR2 from the germline V gene are MNHEY and SVGAGI. The CDR3 totals 17 residues. The V gene lost 4 bases and the J gene lost 0 bases, with 16 bases spanning the gap. CDR3 protein: CASSSTGTSYSNQPQHF. CDR3 in DNA: TGTGCCAGCAGTTCTACCGGGACAAGTTATAGCAATCAGCCCCAGCATTTT.

This clonotype has just a few counts. V usage is TRBV18 and J usage is TRBJ1-5; D not certain. The V gene lost 0 bases and the J gene lost 8 bases, with 8 bases spanning the gap. Germline V gene data show CDR1 as KGHSH and CDR2 as LQKENI. The CDR3 runs 13 residues. CDR3 in DNA: TGTGCCAGCTCACCACCCGGTGGGGAGCCCCAGCATTTT. Translation gives CASSPPGGEPQHF.

The chain couples TRBV18 to TRBJ2-4, with 9 bases that match TRBD1. TRBJ2-7 matches the DNA end more closely, so the J call is doubtful. The CDR3 sequence is 15 residues long. Germline V gene data show CDR1 as KGHSH and CDR2 as LQKENI. The DNA for the CDR3 is TGTGCCAGCTCACCGACGGACAGGGGACCCTACGAGCAGTACTTC. Protein product: CASSPTDRGPYEQYF.

The chain joins TRBV27 to TRBJ1-2; possible D gene TRBD1, 6 bases. The CDR3 loop spans 14 amino acids. Trimming took off 1 base at V and 7 bases at J, with 13 bases between the two ends. From germline, CDR1 is MNHEY and CDR2 SMNVEV (reference sequence). CDR3 protein: CASSLFRGLGGYTF. CDR3 DNA sequence: TGTGCCAGCAGTTTATTTCGGGGGCTGGGTGGCTACACCTTC.

The rearrangement links TRBV28 to TRBJ2-1; 7 bases align to TRBD1. The germline V gene has CDR1 MDHEN and CDR2 SYDVKM. The CDR3 length is 15 residues. Unmatched junction bases numbered 5, after V lost 3 bases and J lost 3 bases. In nucleotides, the CDR3 is TGTGCCAGCAGTTTGGACAGGACGTACTACAATGAGCAGTTCTTC. Amino acids: CASSLDRTYYNEQFF.

This clonotype turned up a few times. CDR3 bases: TGTGCCAGCAGTTCCATCCTTAATTTGAATGAGCAGTTCTTC. Translation gives CASSSILNLNEQFF. The chain couples TRBV6-5 to TRBJ2-1; D remains unclear. This CDR3 spans 14 amino acids. Trimming removed 4 bases from V and 7 bases from J, with 14 bases in between. Germline-derived CDR1 and CDR2 are MNHEY and SVGAGI.

This rearrangement joins TRBV7-2 to TRBJ2-3; weak D call: TRBD2 (5 bases). The germline V and J ends were trimmed by 1 base and 6 bases, with 11 bases remaining between them. The germline V gene has CDR1 SGHTA and CDR2 FQGNSA. This CDR3 is 14 amino acids long. CDR3 bases: TGTGCCAGCAGCTTAGACCTACAGCGGGATACGCAGTATTTT. This translates into CASSLDLQRDTQYF.